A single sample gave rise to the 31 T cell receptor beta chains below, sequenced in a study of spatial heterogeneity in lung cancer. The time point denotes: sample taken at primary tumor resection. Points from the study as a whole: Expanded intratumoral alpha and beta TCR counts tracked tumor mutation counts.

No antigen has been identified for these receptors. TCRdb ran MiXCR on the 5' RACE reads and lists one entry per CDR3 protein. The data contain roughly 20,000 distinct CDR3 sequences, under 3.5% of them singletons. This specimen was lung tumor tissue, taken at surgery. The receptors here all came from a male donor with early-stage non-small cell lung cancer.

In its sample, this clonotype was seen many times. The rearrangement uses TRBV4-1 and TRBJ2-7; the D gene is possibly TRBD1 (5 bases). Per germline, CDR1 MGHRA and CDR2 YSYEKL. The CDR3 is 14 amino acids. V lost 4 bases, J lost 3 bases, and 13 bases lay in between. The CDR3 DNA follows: TGCGCCAGCAGCCGGACAACCCAGGACTACGAGCAGTACTTC. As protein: CASSRTTQDYEQYF.

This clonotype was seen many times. This chain's CDR3 is CASRGYQETQYF. The CDR3 region has the DNA TGTGCCAGCAGGGGGTACCAAGAGACCCAGTACTTC. V usage is TRBV28 and J usage is TRBJ2-5; the D is unclear. Trimming took off 6 bases at V and 0 bases at J, with 5 bases between the two ends. CDR1 and CDR2 (germline): MDHEN, SYDVKM. The CDR3 runs to 12 residues. The entire variable domain, with the rest obtained from reference TRBV28 and TRBJ2-5, is as follows: DVKVTQSSRYLVKRTGEKVFLECVQDMDHENMFWYRQDPGLGLRLIYFSYDVKMKEKGDIPEGYSVSREKKERFSLILESASTNQTSMYLCASRGYQETQYFGPGTRLLVL.

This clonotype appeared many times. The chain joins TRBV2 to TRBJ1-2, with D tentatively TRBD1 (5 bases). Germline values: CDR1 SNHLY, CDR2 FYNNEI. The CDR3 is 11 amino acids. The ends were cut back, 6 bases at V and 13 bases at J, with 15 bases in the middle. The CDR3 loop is CASSLGTVITF. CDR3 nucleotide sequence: TGTGCCAGCAGCCTAGGGACTGTCATCACCTTC. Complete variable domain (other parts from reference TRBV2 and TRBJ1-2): EPEVTQTPSHQVTQMGQEVILRCVPISNHLYFYWYRQILGQKVEFLVSFYNNEISEKSEIFDDQFSVERPDGSNFTLKIRSTKLEDSAMYFCASSLGTVITFGSGTRLTVV.

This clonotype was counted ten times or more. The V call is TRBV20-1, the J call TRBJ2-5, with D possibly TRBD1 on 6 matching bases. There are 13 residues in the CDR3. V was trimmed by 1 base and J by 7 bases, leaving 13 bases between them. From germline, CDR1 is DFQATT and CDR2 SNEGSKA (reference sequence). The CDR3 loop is CSARAPGHLTQYF. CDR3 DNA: TGCAGTGCTAGAGCGCCGGGACACCTGACCCAGTACTTC.

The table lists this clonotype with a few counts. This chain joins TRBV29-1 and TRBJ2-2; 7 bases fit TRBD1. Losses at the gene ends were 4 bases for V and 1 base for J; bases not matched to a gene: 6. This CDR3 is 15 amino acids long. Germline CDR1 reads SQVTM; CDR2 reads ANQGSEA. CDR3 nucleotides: TGCAGCGTTGTCCTTAGGACAGGGAACACCGGGGAGCTGTTTTTT. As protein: CSVVLRTGNTGELFF.

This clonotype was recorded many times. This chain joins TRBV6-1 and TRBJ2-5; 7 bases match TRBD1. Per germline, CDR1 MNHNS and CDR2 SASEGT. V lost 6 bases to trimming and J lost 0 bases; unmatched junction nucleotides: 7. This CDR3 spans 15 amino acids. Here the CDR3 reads CASSRATGNQETQYF. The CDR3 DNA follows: TGTGCCAGCAGCAGGGCGACAGGGAACCAAGAGACCCAGTACTTC.

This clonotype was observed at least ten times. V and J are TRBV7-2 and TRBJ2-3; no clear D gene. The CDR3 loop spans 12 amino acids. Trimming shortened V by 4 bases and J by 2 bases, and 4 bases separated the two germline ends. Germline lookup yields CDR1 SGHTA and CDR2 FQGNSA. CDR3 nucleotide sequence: TGTGCCAGCAGCTCCTTCACAGATACGCAGTATTTT. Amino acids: CASSSFTDTQYF.

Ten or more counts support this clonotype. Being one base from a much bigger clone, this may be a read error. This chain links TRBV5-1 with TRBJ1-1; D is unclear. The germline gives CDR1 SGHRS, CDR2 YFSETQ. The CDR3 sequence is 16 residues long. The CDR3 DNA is TGCGCCAGCAGCTTTATGGTACGGGAGATGAACACTGGAGCTTTCTTT. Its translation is CASSFMVREMNTGAFF.

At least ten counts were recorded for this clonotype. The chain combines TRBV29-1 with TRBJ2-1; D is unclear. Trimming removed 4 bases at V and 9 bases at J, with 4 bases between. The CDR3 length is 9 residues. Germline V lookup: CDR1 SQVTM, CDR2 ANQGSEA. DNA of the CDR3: TGCAGCGTTGGGGGTGAGCAGTTCTTC. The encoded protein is CSVGGEQFF.

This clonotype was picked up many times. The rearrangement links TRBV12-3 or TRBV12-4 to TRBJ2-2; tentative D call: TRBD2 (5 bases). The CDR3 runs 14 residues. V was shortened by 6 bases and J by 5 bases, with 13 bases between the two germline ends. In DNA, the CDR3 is TGTGCCAGCAGGAGCGCCTCGGGGACCGGGGAGCTGTTTTTT. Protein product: CASRSASGTGELFF.

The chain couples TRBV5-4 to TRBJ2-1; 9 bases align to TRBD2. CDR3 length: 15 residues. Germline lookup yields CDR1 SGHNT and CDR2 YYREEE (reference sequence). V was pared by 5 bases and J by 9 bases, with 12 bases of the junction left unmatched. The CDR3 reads CASRFLAGAGTEQFF. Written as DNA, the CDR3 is TGTGCCAGCAGATTTTTAGCGGGAGCTGGAACTGAGCAGTTCTTC.

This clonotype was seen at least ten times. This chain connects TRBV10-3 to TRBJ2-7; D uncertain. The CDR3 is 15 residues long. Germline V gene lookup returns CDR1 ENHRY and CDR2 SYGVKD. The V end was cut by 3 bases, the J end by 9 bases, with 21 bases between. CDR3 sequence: CAISDISGFSLAQYF. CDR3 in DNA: TGTGCCATCAGTGATATTTCCGGTTTTTCTTTGGCGCAGTACTTC.

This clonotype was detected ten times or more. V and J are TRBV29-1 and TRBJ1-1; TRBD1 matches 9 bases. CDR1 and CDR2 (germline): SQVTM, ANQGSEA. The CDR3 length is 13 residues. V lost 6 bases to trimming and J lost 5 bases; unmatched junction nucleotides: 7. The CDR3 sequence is CSVVRDRETEAFF. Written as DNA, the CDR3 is TGCAGCGTAGTCCGGGACAGGGAGACTGAAGCTTTCTTT.

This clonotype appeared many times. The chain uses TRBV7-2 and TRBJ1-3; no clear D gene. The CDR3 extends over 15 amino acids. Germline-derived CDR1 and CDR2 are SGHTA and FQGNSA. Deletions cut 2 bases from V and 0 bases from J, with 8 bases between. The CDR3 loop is CASSLHLGSGNTIYF. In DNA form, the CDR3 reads TGTGCCAGCAGCTTACACCTAGGCTCTGGAAACACCATATATTTT.

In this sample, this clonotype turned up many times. The CDR3: CSAPTDRGGNTIYF. The CDR3 DNA follows: TGCAGTGCTCCAACGGACAGGGGGGGAAACACCATATATTTT. The rearrangement joins TRBV20-1 to TRBJ1-3; 10 positions match TRBD1. This CDR3 comprises 14 residues. Germline values: CDR1 DFQATT, CDR2 SNEGSKA (reference sequence). Losses at the gene ends were 5 bases for V and 4 bases for J; bases not matched to a gene: 5.

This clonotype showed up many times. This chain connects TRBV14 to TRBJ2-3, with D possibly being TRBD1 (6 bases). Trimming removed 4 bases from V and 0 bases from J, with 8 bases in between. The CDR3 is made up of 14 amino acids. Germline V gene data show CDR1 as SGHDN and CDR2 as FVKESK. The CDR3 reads CASSPGTSTDTQYF. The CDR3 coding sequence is TGTGCCAGCAGCCCGGGGACAAGCACAGATACGCAGTATTTT.

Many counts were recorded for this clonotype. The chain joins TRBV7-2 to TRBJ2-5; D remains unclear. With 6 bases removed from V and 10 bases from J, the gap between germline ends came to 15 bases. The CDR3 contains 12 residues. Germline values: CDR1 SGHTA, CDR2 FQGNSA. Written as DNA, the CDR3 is TGTGCCAGCAGTCAAAACACGGGTTTCCAGTACTTC. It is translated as CASSQNTGFQYF.

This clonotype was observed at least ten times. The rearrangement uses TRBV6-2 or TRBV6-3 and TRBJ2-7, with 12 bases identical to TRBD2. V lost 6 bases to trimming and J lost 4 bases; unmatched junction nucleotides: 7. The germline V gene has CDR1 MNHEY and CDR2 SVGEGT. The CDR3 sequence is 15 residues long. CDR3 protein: CASRLRTSGIYEQYF. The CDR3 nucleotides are TGTGCCAGCAGACTGAGGACTAGCGGGATATACGAGCAGTACTTC.

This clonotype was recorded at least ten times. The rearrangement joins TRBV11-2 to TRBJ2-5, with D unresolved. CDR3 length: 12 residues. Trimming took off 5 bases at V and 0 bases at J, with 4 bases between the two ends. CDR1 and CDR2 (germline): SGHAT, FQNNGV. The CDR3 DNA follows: TGTGCCAGCAGCGCTCACCAAGAGACCCAGTACTTC. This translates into CASSAHQETQYF.

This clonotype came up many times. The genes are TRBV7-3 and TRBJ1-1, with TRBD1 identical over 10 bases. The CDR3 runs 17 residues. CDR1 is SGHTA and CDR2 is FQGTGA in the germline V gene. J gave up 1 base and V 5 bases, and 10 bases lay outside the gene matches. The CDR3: CASSPDRGYEGNTEAFF. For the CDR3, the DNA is TGTGCCAGCAGCCCGGACAGGGGGTACGAAGGGAACACTGAAGCTTTCTTT.

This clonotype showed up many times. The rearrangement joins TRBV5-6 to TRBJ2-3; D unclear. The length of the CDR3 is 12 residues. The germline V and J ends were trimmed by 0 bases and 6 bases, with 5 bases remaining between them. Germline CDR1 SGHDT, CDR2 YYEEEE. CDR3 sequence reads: CASSLAFDTQYF. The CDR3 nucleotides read TGTGCCAGCAGCTTGGCCTTTGATACGCAGTATTTT.

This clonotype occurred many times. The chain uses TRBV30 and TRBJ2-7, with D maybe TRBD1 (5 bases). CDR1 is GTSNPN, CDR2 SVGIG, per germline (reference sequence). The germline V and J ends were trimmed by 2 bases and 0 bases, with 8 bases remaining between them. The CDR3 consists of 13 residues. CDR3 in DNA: TGTGCCTGGAGTTCCAGGGCCTCCTACGAGCAGTACTTC. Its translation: CAWSSRASYEQYF.

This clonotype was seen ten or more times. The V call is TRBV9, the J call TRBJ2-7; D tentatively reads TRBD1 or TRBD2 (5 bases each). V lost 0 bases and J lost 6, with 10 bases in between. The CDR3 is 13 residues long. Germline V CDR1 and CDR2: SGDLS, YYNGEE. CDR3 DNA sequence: TGTGCCAGCAGCGTAGCCACAGGAGGCGAGCAGTACTTC. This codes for CASSVATGGEQYF.

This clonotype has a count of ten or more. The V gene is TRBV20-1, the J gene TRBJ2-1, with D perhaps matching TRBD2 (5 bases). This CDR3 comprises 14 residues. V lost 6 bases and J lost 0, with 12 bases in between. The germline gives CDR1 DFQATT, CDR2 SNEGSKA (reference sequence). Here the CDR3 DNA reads TGCAGTGCACCCCGGGAAAGCTCCTACAATGAGCAGTTCTTC. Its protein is CSAPRESSYNEQFF.

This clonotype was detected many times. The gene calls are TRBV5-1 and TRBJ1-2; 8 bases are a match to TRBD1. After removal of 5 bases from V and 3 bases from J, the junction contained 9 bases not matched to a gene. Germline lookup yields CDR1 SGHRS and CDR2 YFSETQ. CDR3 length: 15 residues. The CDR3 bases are TGCGCCAGCAGTTACGCACCGGGACAGGACTATGGCTACACCTTC. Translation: CASSYAPGQDYGYTF.

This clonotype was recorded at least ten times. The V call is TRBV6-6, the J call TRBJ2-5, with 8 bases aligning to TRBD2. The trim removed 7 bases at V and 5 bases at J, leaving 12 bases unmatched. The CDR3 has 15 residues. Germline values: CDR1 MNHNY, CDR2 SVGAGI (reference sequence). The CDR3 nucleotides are TGTGCCAGCACCCCTCGACTAGCGCCCCGGGAGACCCAGTACTTC. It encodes CASTPRLAPRETQYF.

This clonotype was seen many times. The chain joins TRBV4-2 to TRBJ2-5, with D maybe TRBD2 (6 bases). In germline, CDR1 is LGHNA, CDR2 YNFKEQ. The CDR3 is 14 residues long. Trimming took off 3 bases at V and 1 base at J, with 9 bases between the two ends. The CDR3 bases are TGTGCCAGCAGCCACTCGGAGGGCCAAGAGACCCAGTACTTC. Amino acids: CASSHSEGQETQYF.

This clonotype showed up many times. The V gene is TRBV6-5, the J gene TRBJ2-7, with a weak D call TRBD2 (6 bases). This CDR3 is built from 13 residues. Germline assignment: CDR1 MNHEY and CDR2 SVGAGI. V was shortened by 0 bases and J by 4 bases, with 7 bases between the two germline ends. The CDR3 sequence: CASSYSRGYEQYF. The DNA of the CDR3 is TGTGCCAGCAGTTACTCCCGGGGGTACGAGCAGTACTTC.

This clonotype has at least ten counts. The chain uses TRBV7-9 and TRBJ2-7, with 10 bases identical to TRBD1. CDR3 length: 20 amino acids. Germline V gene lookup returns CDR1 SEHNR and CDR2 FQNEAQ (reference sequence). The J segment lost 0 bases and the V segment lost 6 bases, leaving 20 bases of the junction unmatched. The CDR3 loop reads CASSREFGTGAAVSSYEQYF. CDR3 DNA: TGTGCCAGCAGTCGCGAATTCGGGACAGGGGCCGCCGTGAGCTCCTACGAGCAGTACTTC. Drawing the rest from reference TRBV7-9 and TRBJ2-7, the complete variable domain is DTGVSQNPRHKITKRGQNVTFRCDPISEHNRLYWYRQTLGQGPEFLTYFQNEAQLEKSRLLSDRFSAERPKGSFSTLEIQRTEQGDSAMYLCASSREFGTGAAVSSYEQYFGPGTRLTVT.

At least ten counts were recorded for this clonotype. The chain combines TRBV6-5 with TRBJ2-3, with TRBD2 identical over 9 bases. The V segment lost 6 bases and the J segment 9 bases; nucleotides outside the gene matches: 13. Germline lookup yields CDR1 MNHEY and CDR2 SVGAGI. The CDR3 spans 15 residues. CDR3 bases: TGTGCCAGCAGGGGGGGGCTAGCGGGAACGGACACGCAGTATTTT. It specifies CASRGGLAGTDTQYF.

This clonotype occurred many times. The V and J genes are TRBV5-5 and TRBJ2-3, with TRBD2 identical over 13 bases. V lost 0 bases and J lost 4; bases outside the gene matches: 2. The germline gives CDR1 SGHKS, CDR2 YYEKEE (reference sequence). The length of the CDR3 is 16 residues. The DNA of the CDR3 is TGTGCCAGCAGCTTGGGACTAGCGGGAGGTGCAGATACGCAGTATTTT. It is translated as CASSLGLAGGADTQYF. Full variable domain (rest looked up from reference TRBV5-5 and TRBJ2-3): DAGVTQSPTHLIKTRGQQVTLRCSPISGHKSVSWYQQVLGQGPQFIFQYYEKEERGRGNFPDRFSARQFPNYSSELNVNALLLGDSALYLCASSLGLAGGADTQYFGPGTRLTVL.